These 25 T cell receptor beta chains were all obtained from the same sample, sequenced in a study of T cell responses to AZD1222 COVID-19 vaccine. TCRdb's table, derived via immunoSEQ multiplex PCR, lists solely in-frame clones and lacks some. The data contain under 140,000 clones, roughly 89% of them singletons. The sequencing used peripheral blood, collected 28 days after the second AZD1222 dose. The receptor source for this set is an adult who received the AZD1222 COVID-19 vaccine.

This chain joins TRBV29-1 and TRBJ1-5; D remains unclear. The V and J ends lost 2 bases and 5 bases respectively, with 7 bases between them. Per the germline V gene, CDR1 is SQVTM and CDR2 is ANQGSEA. The CDR3 consists of 12 residues. CDR3 nucleotide sequence: TGCAGCGTTGAATCGGCAGATCAGCCCCAGCATTTT. Its protein is CSVESADQPQHF. Drawing the rest from reference TRBV29-1 and TRBJ1-5, the complete variable domain is SAVISQKPSRDICQRGTSLTIQCQVDSQVTMMFWYRQQPGQSLTLIATANQGSEATYESGFVIDKFPISRPNLTFSTLTVSNMSPEDSSIYLCSVESADQPQHFGDGTRLSIL.

This sequence joins TRBV14 and TRBJ1-2, with TRBD1 as a possible D gene (5 bases). Germline CDR1 SGHDN, CDR2 FVKESK. Trimming shortened V by 0 bases and J by 3 bases, and 11 bases separated the two germline ends. The CDR3 is made up of 15 amino acids. The CDR3 loop is CASSQETDPYYGYTF. CDR3 DNA: TGTGCCAGCAGCCAAGAGACAGATCCCTACTATGGCTACACCTTC.

This clone has only one observation. The chain employs TRBV7-3 and TRBJ1-6; D is unresolved. The V gene lost 2 bases and the J gene lost 8 bases, with 7 bases spanning the gap. The CDR3 totals 13 residues. CDR1 is SGHTA, CDR2 FQGTGA, per germline. The CDR3 loop reads CASSLLEDSPLHF. DNA for the CDR3: TGTGCCAGCAGCTTATTAGAGGATTCACCCCTCCACTTT.

The rearrangement joins TRBV4-2 to TRBJ1-1, with a tentative D call TRBD1 (6 bases). The germline V gene has CDR1 LGHNA and CDR2 YNFKEQ. Between the trimmed V and J ends, which lost 3 bases and 0 bases, there was a span of 14 bases. The CDR3 sequence is 16 residues long. CDR3 protein: CASSQGGGYMNTEAFF. The CDR3 DNA reads TGTGCCAGCAGCCAGGGGGGCGGTTACATGAACACTGAAGCTTTCTTT.

V gene TRBV7-9 combines with J gene TRBJ1-2; 8 bases are a match to TRBD1. Germline CDR1 and CDR2: SEHNR and FQNEAQ (reference sequence). The CDR3 totals 14 residues. V shed 5 bases and J 4 bases; nucleotides not matched to a gene: 6. The CDR3 DNA follows: TGTGCCAGCAGCCTACAGGGGGGGATCTATGGCTACACCTTC. Residues: CASSLQGGIYGYTF.

The rearrangement links TRBV9 to TRBJ1-6, with 7 bases aligning to TRBD1. V shed 8 bases and J 10 bases; nucleotides not matched to a gene: 9. The CDR3 is made up of 13 amino acids. Germline values: CDR1 SGDLS, CDR2 YYNGEE. CDR3 residues: CASQTGSSSPLHF. CDR3 nucleotides: TGTGCCAGTCAGACAGGGTCCAGCTCACCCCTCCACTTT.

The genes are TRBV19 and TRBJ2-3, with D unresolved. CDR1 is LNHDA and CDR2 is SQIVND in the germline V gene (reference sequence). V was cut by 9 bases and J by 12 bases, with 13 bases left in between. The CDR3 length is 10 residues. DNA of the CDR3: TGTGCCAGCGGGCTTTCCATTCAGTATTTT. It specifies CASGLSIQYF. Based on the CDR3 plus reference TRBV19 and TRBJ2-3, the full variable domain is DGGITQSPKYLFRKEGQNVTLSCEQNLNHDAMYWYRQDPGQGLRLIYYSQIVNDFQKGDIAEGYSVSREKKESFPLTVTSAQKNPTAFYLCASGLSIQYFGPGTRLTVL.

The CDR3, as DNA: TGTGCCAGCAGCTTACAATACGGGAACACTGAAGCTTTCTTT. Translating it yields CASSLQYGNTEAFF. The V call is TRBV13, the J call TRBJ1-1; no clear D. Trimming left V 2 bases short and J 1 base short, with 8 bases between. The germline V gene has CDR1 PRHDT and CDR2 FYEKMQ (reference sequence). This CDR3 is 14 amino acids long. Full variable domain (outside the CDR3, taken from reference TRBV13 and TRBJ1-1): AAGVIQSPRHLIKEKRETATLKCYPIPRHDTVYWYQQGPGQDPQFLISFYEKMQSDKGSIPDRFSAQQFSDYHSELNMSSLELGDSALYFCASSLQYGNTEAFFGQGTRLTVV.

The chain uses TRBV5-1 and TRBJ1-1; perhaps TRBD1 as D (6 bases). The CDR3 has 13 residues. The germline V gene has CDR1 SGHRS and CDR2 YFSETQ. Trimming left V 4 bases short and J 1 base short, with 8 bases between. CDR3 nucleotides: TGCGCCAGCAGCGGACAGACGAACACTGAAGCTTTCTTT. Translation: CASSGQTNTEAFF.

The count of this clone is one. The genes are TRBV19 and TRBJ2-7; TRBD2 aligns across 7 bases. Trimming at V came to 0 bases and at J to 1 base, leaving 3 bases not matched to a gene. The germline gives CDR1 LNHDA, CDR2 SQIVND (reference sequence). This CDR3 contains 15 residues. CDR3 loop: CASSIEASGSYEQYF. The CDR3 DNA reads TGTGCCAGTAGTATAGAGGCTAGCGGATCCTACGAGCAGTACTTC. Looking up the rest from reference TRBV19 and TRBJ2-7 gives the full variable domain: DGGITQSPKYLFRKEGQNVTLSCEQNLNHDAMYWYRQDPGQGLRLIYYSQIVNDFQKGDIAEGYSVSREKKESFPLTVTSAQKNPTAFYLCASSIEASGSYEQYFGPGTRLTVT.

The chain combines TRBV19 with TRBJ1-5, with D unresolved. The V end was cut by 9 bases, the J end by 7 bases, with 7 bases between. Germline V gene lookup returns CDR1 LNHDA and CDR2 SQIVND (reference sequence). The CDR3 has 10 amino acids. The CDR3 region has the DNA TGTGCCAGCAAGAGCCAGCCCCAGCATTTT. This codes for CASKSQPQHF.

This rearrangement joins TRBV6-5 to TRBJ1-2; D not certain. V was shortened by 7 bases and J by 3 bases, with 6 bases between the two germline ends. This CDR3 contains 11 residues. CDR1 and CDR2 (germline): MNHEY, SVGAGI. The CDR3 DNA reads TGTGCCAGCACCCGGGACTATGGCTACACCTTC. This sequence encodes CASTRDYGYTF.

This rearrangement joins TRBV28 to TRBJ2-7; TRBD1 matches at 7 bases. The CDR3 consists of 15 residues. CDR1 MDHEN and CDR2 SYDVKM come from the germline V gene. The trim removed 4 bases at V and 0 bases at J, leaving 6 bases unmatched. The chain's CDR3 is CASSWDSGGSYEQYF. In DNA, the CDR3 is TGTGCCAGCAGTTGGGACAGTGGGGGCTCCTACGAGCAGTACTTC. Based on the CDR3 plus reference TRBV28 and TRBJ2-7, the full variable domain is DVKVTQSSRYLVKRTGEKVFLECVQDMDHENMFWYRQDPGLGLRLIYFSYDVKMKEKGDIPEGYSVSREKKERFSLILESASTNQTSMYLCASSWDSGGSYEQYFGPGTRLTVT.

This clone was seen a single time. The chain combines TRBV5-4 with TRBJ1-1; D is unclear. CDR3 length: 13 residues. CDR1 and CDR2 from the germline V gene are SGHNT and YYREEE (reference sequence). Trimming removed 2 bases at V and 4 bases at J, with 9 bases between. This CDR3 is CASSFTQSTEAFF. CDR3 nucleotides: TGTGCCAGCAGCTTTACGCAAAGCACTGAAGCTTTCTTT.

The chain links TRBV9 to TRBJ2-2; D is unresolved. V was cut by 4 bases and J by 6 bases, with 10 bases left in between. This CDR3 contains 13 residues. Germline V gene sequence: CDR1 SGDLS, CDR2 YYNGEE. CDR3 in amino acids: CASSPPQPGELFF. The CDR3 DNA reads as TGTGCCAGCAGCCCCCCCCAACCCGGGGAGCTGTTTTTT.

This clone was detected once. V and J are TRBV3-1 (or the pseudogene TRBV3-2) and TRBJ1-1; unclear D gene. The CDR3 is 18 residues long. Germline lookup yields CDR1 LGHDT and CDR2 YNNKEL (reference sequence). The V and J ends lost 0 bases and 4 bases respectively, with 21 bases between them. CDR3: CASSQEAISFTYPTEAFF. For the CDR3, the DNA is TGTGCCAGCAGCCAAGAAGCGATAAGTTTTACCTACCCCACTGAAGCTTTCTTT.

This clone came up once. The J gene is TRBJ2-7, the V gene TRBV5-8; D is ambiguous. The V end was cut by 2 bases, the J end by 0 bases, with 15 bases between. The length of the CDR3 is 16 residues. Germline CDR1 and CDR2: SGHTS and YDEGEE. CDR3 nucleotides: TGTGCCAGCAGCTTTGGGTCAGTCGCGACCTCCTACGAGCAGTACTTC. Translated, it gives CASSFGSVATSYEQYF. Full variable domain (outside the CDR3, taken from reference TRBV5-8 and TRBJ2-7): EAGVTQSPTHLIKTRGQQATLRCSPISGHTSVYWYQQALGLGLQFLLWYDEGEERNRGNFPPRFSGRQFPNYSSELNVNALELEDSALYLCASSFGSVATSYEQYFGPGTRLTVT.

J is TRBJ2-3 and V is TRBV27; 9 bases are a match to TRBD1. CDR3 size: 17 residues. Germline V gives CDR1 MNHEY, CDR2 SMNVEV (reference sequence). After removal of 7 bases from V and 2 bases from J, the junction contained 13 bases not matched to a gene. CDR3 DNA: TGTGCCAGCAACCCAAGGCGGACAGGGGTCTCCACAGATACGCAGTATTTT. This sequence encodes CASNPRRTGVSTDTQYF.

Only one count was recorded for this clone. The V gene is TRBV7-9, the J gene TRBJ2-7; perhaps TRBD1 as D (5 bases). Looked up from germline, CDR1 is SEHNR and CDR2 is FQNEAQ (reference sequence). The CDR3 loop spans 12 amino acids. V was cut by 4 bases and J by 3 bases, with 7 bases left in between. CDR3 amino acids: CASSYRFYEQYF. For the CDR3, the DNA is TGTGCCAGCAGCTACAGGTTCTACGAGCAGTACTTC. Supplemented by reference TRBV7-9 and TRBJ2-7, the full variable domain reads DTGVSQNPRHKITKRGQNVTFRCDPISEHNRLYWYRQTLGQGPEFLTYFQNEAQLEKSRLLSDRFSAERPKGSFSTLEIQRTEQGDSAMYLCASSYRFYEQYFGPGTRLTVT.

The V call is TRBV19, the J call TRBJ1-6, with D unresolved. There are 15 residues in the CDR3. Germline loops: CDR1 LNHDA, CDR2 SQIVND (reference sequence). With 5 bases removed from V and 5 bases from J, the gap between germline ends came to 13 bases. CDR3 in amino acids: CASSLGWQNNSPLHF. The CDR3 nucleotides read TGTGCCAGTAGTTTGGGATGGCAGAATAATTCACCCCTCCACTTT.

The chain uses TRBV21-1 and TRBJ1-5; the D call in the table, TRBD1, was not verified against the DNA. TRBV21-1 is recorded as a pseudogene. The CDR3 covers 17 residues. Here the CDR3 DNA reads TGTGCCAGACAGGGGGCTCCCCCACCCTATAGCAATCAGCCCCAGCATTTT. This sequence encodes CARQGAPPPYSNQPQHF.

The chain recombines TRBV9 with TRBJ1-2; D unclear. The CDR3 runs 13 residues. Trimming shortened V by 0 bases and J by 4 bases, and 7 bases separated the two germline ends. CDR1 and CDR2 from the germline V gene are SGDLS and YYNGEE. The CDR3, as DNA: TGTGCCAGCAGCGTAGACAGTCTCTATGGCTACACCTTC. It yields the protein CASSVDSLYGYTF.

V is TRBV6-5 and J is TRBJ2-5; perhaps TRBD1 as D (5 bases). The CDR3 contains 12 residues. The V and J ends lost 5 bases and 5 bases respectively, with 9 bases between them. Germline loops: CDR1 MNHEY, CDR2 SVGAGI. For the CDR3, the DNA is TGTGCCAGCAGTACCCAGGGTGAGACCCAGTACTTC. Residues: CASSTQGETQYF.

This chain connects TRBV21-1 to TRBJ2-3; TRBD2 is taken as the D call from the table, unchecked against the DNA. TRBV21-1 is a recognized pseudogene. The CDR3 is 22 amino acids. The CDR3 bases are TGTGCCAGCAGCAAGCCTATAGGGACTAGCGGGAGGGCCGTAGTGGAAACAGATACGCAGTATTTT. Protein: CASSKPIGTSGRAVVETDTQYF.

Only one count was recorded for this clone. This sequence joins TRBV5-1 and TRBJ1-2; D is perhaps TRBD1 (5 bases). V gave up 4 bases and J gave up 3 bases, with 10 bases separating them. Germline assignment: CDR1 SGHRS and CDR2 YFSETQ. The CDR3 extends over 13 amino acids. This CDR3 reads CASSGGGDYGYTF. The CDR3 DNA sequence: TGCGCCAGCAGCGGGGGTGGAGACTATGGCTACACCTTC.